This T cell receptor (beta chain) was found in a study of T cell responses to AZD1222 COVID-19 vaccine. Comment on this clone: Its antigen is unidentified.

Sequencing used immunoSEQ multiplex PCR; TCRdb keeps in-frame clones, though not all of them. The sample lists approximately 160,000 clones; approximately 90% were seen once. Study results and caveats: When two AZD1222 doses had been given, Spike-specific TCR breadth and depth rose. Reports indicate that nearly half of spike-specific TCRs are directed at unmutated variant regions. Baseline serostatus was positive in only a handful of AZD1222 recipients. Clonal diversity was possibly underestimated, and the donors were mostly white British, with more females.

V was trimmed by 1 base and J by 3 bases, leaving 15 bases between them. Germline V gene lookup returns CDR1 GTSNPN and CDR2 SVGIG (reference sequence). The CDR3 extends over 15 amino acids. The source of this sequence is an adult in good health. The sample consisted of peripheral blood, taken on day 0 of AZD1222 vaccination. The chain joins TRBV30 to TRBJ1-1, with a weak D call TRBD1 (6 bases). This CDR3 reads CAWSGGGAFHTEAFF. In DNA, the CDR3 is TGTGCCTGGAGTGGCGGGGGGGCGTTCCACACTGAAGCTTTCTTT.